Each of the 9 T cell receptor beta chains below was sequenced from the same sample in a study of post-analysis software for immune sequencing data. No antigen has been assigned to these receptors. cDNA libraries for TCR beta contained unique molecular identifiers. TCRdb called the PCR reads again in MiXCR, with one record for every CDR3 protein. The sample has hundreds of thousands of distinct CDR3 sequences, roughly three fifths seen once; the top ten hold 11%. Study conclusions and caveats: Patients carried roughly 5 TRBV segments more frequently than controls did, and TRBV5-6, TRBV5-1 and TRBV20-1 were among them.

The sample taken for sequencing was blood. These receptors were collected from a girl aged 2 to 9 with multiple sclerosis.

CDR3 nucleotides: TGTGCCAGCAGTTACGCTGGGACAGGGCAACAAGAGACCCAGTACTTC. The encoded protein is CASSYAGTGQQETQYF. The chain has TRBV6-6 and TRBJ2-5, with 9 bases identical to TRBD1. The V gene end was trimmed by 2 bases and the J gene end by 2 bases; junction bases not matched to a gene: 6. CDR1 and CDR2 from the germline V gene are MNHNY and SVGAGI (reference sequence). The CDR3 runs 16 residues.

This chain joins TRBV15 and TRBJ2-5; no clear D gene. V was clipped by 1 base and J by 5 bases, with 5 bases between them. The CDR3 covers 12 residues. CDR1 is LNHNV and CDR2 is YYDKDF in the germline V gene (reference sequence). CDR3 bases: TGTGCCACCAGCAGAGTCGGGGAGACCCAGTACTTC. Translating it yields CATSRVGETQYF.

This sequence joins TRBV21-1 and TRBJ2-7. TRBV21-1 is a recognized pseudogene. The length of the CDR3 is 15 residues. CDR3 sequence reads: CASSKVSRARYEQYF. CDR3 DNA: TGTGCCAGCAGCAAAGTTTCGAGGGCTCGCTACGAGCAGTACTTC.

The chain combines TRBV29-1 with TRBJ1-2; D remains unclear. Trimming pared 4 bases from V and 7 bases from J, leaving 7 bases between. CDR3 size: 10 residues. The V gene's germline CDR1 is SQVTM and CDR2 ANQGSEA. The CDR3 nucleotides read TGCAGCGTTGCTAACGGTGGCTACACCTTC. This encodes CSVANGGYTF.

The rearrangement joins TRBV5-7 to TRBJ1-2; no reliable D call. Being an ORF, TRBV5-7 has a function that is uncertain. Trimming took off 7 bases at V and 4 bases at J, with 8 bases between the two ends. CDR3 size: 11 residues. CDR3 residues: CASYLTYGYTF. The CDR3 bases are TGTGCCAGCTACCTTACCTATGGCTACACCTTC.

This chain uses TRBV12-3 or TRBV12-4 with TRBJ2-5, with D tentatively TRBD2 (5 bases). The CDR3 consists of 14 residues. The germline V and J ends were trimmed by 8 bases and 5 bases, with 18 bases remaining between them. The CDR3, as DNA: TGTGCCAGCCGACTATCGACCCCGGGGGAGACCCAGTACTTC. Its protein product is CASRLSTPGETQYF.

This chain links TRBV29-1 with TRBJ2-1, with D tentatively TRBD1 or TRBD2 (6 bases each). CDR3 length equals 11 residues. CDR1 and CDR2 (germline): SQVTM, ANQGSEA. Trimming pared 7 bases from V and 7 bases from J, leaving 11 bases between. CDR3 in DNA: TGCAGCGGGTGGGGGGCGAATGAGCAGTTCTTC. Residues: CSGWGANEQFF.

This chain connects TRBV5-6 to TRBJ1-2, with 11 bases fitting TRBD1. This CDR3 spans 18 amino acids. CDR1 is SGHDT and CDR2 is YYEEEE in the germline V gene. V lost 1 base to trimming and J lost 4 bases; unmatched junction nucleotides: 12. CDR3 protein: CASSLFAGQGDASYGYTF. CDR3 nucleotides: TGTGCCAGCAGCTTGTTTGCGGGACAGGGGGATGCTAGCTATGGCTACACCTTC.

Only one count was recorded for this clonotype. The chain is built from TRBV5-1 and TRBJ2-3; D is perhaps TRBD1 (5 bases). Trimming shortened V by 4 bases and J by 6 bases, and 12 bases separated the two germline ends. Germline-derived CDR1 and CDR2 are SGHRS and YFSETQ. This CDR3 region has 13 residues. The CDR3 DNA reads TGCGCCAGCAGCGGCCCGGCAGGGGATACGCAGTATTTT. Its protein is CASSGPAGDTQYF.